This T cell receptor (beta chain) was recorded in a study of spatial heterogeneity in lung cancer. Study-wide findings and caveats: Counts of ubiquitous and regional expanded TCRs tracked ubiquitous and regional nonsynonymous mutations, respectively. Within tumors, counts of expanded alpha and beta TCRs tracked tumor mutation counts.

With 4 bases removed from V and 6 bases from J, the gap between germline ends came to 7 bases. The CDR3 is made up of 13 amino acids. Per the germline V gene, CDR1 is SNHLY and CDR2 is FYNNEI. At least ten counts were recorded for this clonotype. Its specificity is unknown. Time point denoted: sample taken at primary tumor resection. Patients with untreated early-stage non-small cell lung cancer, numbering 72, were the donors. TCRdb redid the calling of the 5' RACE reads with MiXCR, one entry per CDR3 protein. The sample lists about 13,000 distinct CDR3 sequences, 2.5% to 3.5% occurring once. The specimen comprised lung tumor tissue, sampled at surgery. The chain employs TRBV2 and TRBJ1-6; D is unclear. This sequence was found in a male donor with early-stage non-small cell lung cancer. The CDR3 reads CASSGGFNSPLHF. The CDR3 coding sequence is TGTGCCAGCAGTGGGGGTTTTAATTCACCCCTCCACTTT.